The 18 T cell receptor beta chains below all came from one sample that was sequenced in a study of blood T cell repertoires in COVID-19. Produced via immunoSEQ multiplex PCR; TCRdb's table is partial and in-frame only. Here the sample spans about 240,000 clones, around 90% being singletons. The sample comprised peripheral blood. All receptors come from a man aged 60-69 years who had recovered from COVID-19.

The chain employs TRBV11-2 and TRBJ1-3; 7 nucleotides align to TRBD1. With 3 bases clipped from V and 0 bases from J, the junction kept 8 bases outside the gene matches. This CDR3 spans 17 amino acids. The germline V gene has CDR1 SGHAT and CDR2 FQNNGV. Here the CDR3 DNA reads TGTGCCAGCAGCTTGGGAACCGGGACAGTCTCTGGAAACACCATATATTTT. It codes for CASSLGTGTVSGNTIYF.

The gene calls are TRBV5-4 and TRBJ1-5, with 7 bases lining up with TRBD1. The CDR3 consists of 15 residues. The V segment lost 0 bases and the J segment 6 bases; nucleotides outside the gene matches: 6. The germline CDR1 and CDR2 sequences are SGHNT and YYREEE (reference sequence). CDR3 region: CASSLGRAGGQPQHF. The CDR3 coding sequence is TGTGCCAGCAGCTTGGGCAGGGCAGGGGGTCAGCCCCAGCATTTT. Using reference TRBV5-4 and TRBJ1-5 for the parts outside the CDR3, the full variable domain is ETGVTQSPTHLIKTRGQQVTLRCSSQSGHNTVSWYQQALGQGPQFIFQYYREEENGRGNFPPRFSGLQFPNYSSELNVNALELDDSALYLCASSLGRAGGQPQHFGDGTRLSIL.

V gene TRBV5-1 combines with J gene TRBJ1-1; D gene ambiguous. Trimming shortened V by 0 bases and J by 0 bases, and 9 bases separated the two germline ends. From germline, CDR1 is SGHRS and CDR2 YFSETQ. The CDR3 is 15 amino acids. Here the CDR3 DNA reads TGCGCCAGCAGCTTGGAGGCCGCGGTGAACACTGAAGCTTTCTTT. This translates into CASSLEAAVNTEAFF. The complete variable domain, with remaining parts taken from reference TRBV5-1 and TRBJ1-1, reads KAGVTQTPRYLIKTRGQQVTLSCSPISGHRSVSWYQQTPGQGLQFLFEYFSETQRNKGNFPGRFSGRQFSNSRSEMNVSTLELGDSALYLCASSLEAAVNTEAFFGQGTRLTVV.

This clone was counted a single time. The chain has TRBV9 and TRBJ2-1; D possibly corresponds to TRBD1 (6 bases). Trimming pared 1 base from V and 4 bases from J, leaving 12 bases between. CDR3 length: 15 amino acids. Per the germline V gene, CDR1 is SGDLS and CDR2 is YYNGEE. The CDR3 sequence is CASSVRKGGYNEQFF. CDR3 DNA: TGTGCCAGCAGCGTAAGGAAAGGGGGATACAATGAGCAGTTCTTC.

This clone was counted only a few times. The chain links TRBV7-9 to TRBJ1-6; D gene ambiguous. Germline V gene lookup returns CDR1 SEHNR and CDR2 FQNEAQ (reference sequence). This CDR3 region has 13 residues. The V end was cut by 2 bases, the J end by 14 bases, with 13 bases between. Written as DNA, the CDR3 is TGTGCCAGCAGCTTACTCAGCGACGGGTCCCTCCACTTT. This translates into CASSLLSDGSLHF.

V gene TRBV7-2 combines with J gene TRBJ1-4; D remains ambiguous. Trimming removed 3 bases at V and 8 bases at J, with 13 bases between. Germline CDR1 SGHTA, CDR2 FQGNSA. This CDR3 spans 14 amino acids. The CDR3 is CASSFRRGREKLFF. The CDR3 region has the DNA TGTGCCAGCAGCTTCCGTAGAGGGAGAGAAAAACTGTTTTTT.

The chain links TRBV7-9 to TRBJ1-1; D is possibly TRBD1 (5 bases). The CDR3 covers 13 residues. Germline V gene sequence: CDR1 SEHNR, CDR2 FQNEAQ (reference sequence). Trimming took 6 bases from V and 0 from J, leaving 8 bases between them. The CDR3 spells CASRETVNTEAFF. The CDR3 region has the DNA TGTGCCAGCAGAGAGACAGTGAACACTGAAGCTTTCTTT.

A few counts support this clone. This chain uses TRBV27 with TRBJ1-5; D remains ambiguous. CDR1 and CDR2 from the germline V gene are MNHEY and SMNVEV (reference sequence). This CDR3 has 15 amino acids. V was shortened by 6 bases and J by 5 bases, with 17 bases between the two germline ends. The CDR3 protein is CASSYKWSGDQPQHF. CDR3 nucleotides: TGTGCCAGCAGCTATAAATGGTCCGGGGATCAGCCCCAGCATTTT.

This clone was seen a few times. This chain links TRBV6-6 with TRBJ2-7; 7 bases align to TRBD1. The germline CDR1 and CDR2 sequences are MNHNY and SVGAGI (reference sequence). The V gene end was trimmed by 0 bases and the J gene end by 6 bases; junction bases not matched to a gene: 5. This CDR3 is built from 14 residues. CDR3 DNA sequence: TGTGCCAGCAGTTACTCGAAACAGGGGCTCGAGCAGTACTTC. It codes for CASSYSKQGLEQYF.

V is TRBV18 and J is TRBJ2-1, with TRBD2 matching 7 bases. J was trimmed by 7 bases and V by 3 bases; bases with no gene match: 3. The V gene's germline CDR1 is KGHSH and CDR2 LQKENI. The length of the CDR3 is 13 residues. As DNA, the CDR3 is TGTGCCAGCTCACCGGGACTACCGAATGAGCAGTTCTTC. Residues: CASSPGLPNEQFF. Filled out from reference TRBV18 and TRBJ2-1, the complete variable domain reads NAGVMQNPRHLVRRRGQEARLRCSPMKGHSHVYWYRQLPEEGLKFMVYLQKENIIDESGMPKERFSAEFPKEGPSILRIQQVVRGDSAAYFCASSPGLPNEQFFGPGTRLTVL.

This clone was seen only once. The CDR3 loop is CASSLKKVGCNQPQHF. The DNA of the CDR3 is TGTGCCAGCAGCTTAAAAAAAGTCGGTTGCAATCAGCCCCAGCATTTT. V gene TRBV11-3 combines with J gene TRBJ1-5, with D uncertain. V shed 2 bases and J shed 2 bases, with 13 bases lying between them. From germline, CDR1 is SGHNT and CDR2 YENEEA. The CDR3 sequence is 16 residues long. The full variable domain, completed using reference TRBV11-3 and TRBJ1-5, is EAGVVQSPRYKIIEKKQPVAFWCNPISGHNTLYWYLQNLGQGPELLIRYENEEAVDDSQLPKDRFSAERLKGVDSTLKIQPAELGDSAVYLCASSLKKVGCNQPQHFGDGTRLSIL.

The V gene is TRBV6-5, the J gene TRBJ1-2; 7 bases align to TRBD1. Germline CDR1 is MNHEY and CDR2 is SVGAGI. With 10 bases clipped from V and 6 bases from J, the junction kept 11 bases outside the gene matches. This CDR3 contains 13 residues. Written as DNA, the CDR3 is TGTGCCACAGGGGGAGCCTGGGGCCATGGCTACACCTTC. Translated, it gives CATGGAWGHGYTF.

The V call is TRBV3-1 (or the pseudogene TRBV3-2), the J call TRBJ1-6; no firm D call. Looked up from germline, CDR1 is LGHDT and CDR2 is YNNKEL (reference sequence). CDR3 length: 13 amino acids. Trimming removed 5 bases at V and 9 bases at J, with 11 bases between. The CDR3 nucleotides read TGTGCCAGCAGCGAAAGAGGCAGTTCACCCCTCCACTTT. Its translation is CASSERGSSPLHF.

This clone has just one count. The gene calls are TRBV5-1 and TRBJ2-2; 8 positions agree with TRBD2. Germline V CDR1 and CDR2: SGHRS, YFSETQ. V lost 7 bases and J lost 2; bases outside the gene matches: 7. CDR3 length equals 15 residues. CDR3 in amino acids: CASELAGSNTGELFF. The CDR3 DNA is TGCGCCAGCGAATTAGCGGGGTCAAACACCGGGGAGCTGTTTTTT.

The chain joins TRBV10-1 to TRBJ2-1, with D perhaps TRBD1 (6 bases). V was cut by 4 bases and J by 0 bases, with 13 bases left in between. Germline loops: CDR1 WNHNN, CDR2 SYGVQD (reference sequence). This CDR3 has 16 amino acids. Written as DNA, the CDR3 is TGCGCCAGCAGTGGCCGACAGGTGAGCTCCTACAATGAGCAGTTCTTC. Translation gives CASSGRQVSSYNEQFF.

The chain employs TRBV4-1 and TRBJ1-2; TRBD1 is a possible D gene (5 bases). The CDR3 has 14 residues. Per the germline V gene, CDR1 is MGHRA and CDR2 is YSYEKL. V lost 1 base and J lost 6, with 12 bases in between. The DNA for the CDR3 is TGCGCCAGCAGCCAAGTTGACAGCCTAAATGGCTACACCTTC. Amino acids: CASSQVDSLNGYTF.

V usage is TRBV2 and J usage is TRBJ2-7, with D tentatively TRBD2 (6 bases). Germline-derived CDR1 and CDR2 are SNHLY and FYNNEI. Trimming pared 6 bases from V and 0 bases from J, leaving 15 bases between. CDR3 length: 15 amino acids. The CDR3 loop reads CASREGRGSSYEQYF. The CDR3 bases are TGTGCCAGCAGGGAGGGACGGGGAAGCTCCTACGAGCAGTACTTC.

The chain couples TRBV29-1 to TRBJ2-4; TRBD1 is a possible D gene (6 bases). Trimming shortened V by 7 bases and J by 0 bases, and 13 bases separated the two germline ends. Per the germline V gene, CDR1 is SQVTM and CDR2 is ANQGSEA. CDR3 length: 14 residues. The CDR3 DNA sequence: TGCAGCGCTGGAACAGGGCTAGCCAAAAACATTCAGTACTTC. Translating it yields CSAGTGLAKNIQYF.